The entry below gives a single T cell receptor beta chain sequence along with its context. Following a re-call of the 5' RACE reads, TCRdb has one entry per CDR3 protein and lacks DNA. Seen in this sample are approximately 85,000 distinct CDR3 sequences; the ten most common clones hold around 7%. The sample belongs to a study of monozygotic twins with inflammatory bowel disease. Germline V lookup: CDR1 DFQATT, CDR2 SNEGSKA (reference sequence). The CDR3 covers 14 residues. V and J are TRBV20-1 and TRBJ2-7; TCRdb proposes TRBD1, but this gene call is untestable without DNA. Sequenced material: blood. The receptor was isolated from a human donor with ulcerative colitis or Crohn's disease, or a healthy co-twin of an affected twin (not recorded which). CDR3 region: CSGRKGQNSYEQYF.